Presented here are 22 T cell receptor beta chains from one specimen sequenced in a study of shared clonotypes between healthy human individuals. The naive CD8 subset, CD45RO-negative cells positively selected for CCR7, excluded terminally differentiated effector memory CD45RA+ cells. The repertoire was sequenced with immunoSEQ multiplex PCR; TCRdb's copy has only in-frame clones and lacks some. Among about 2 million clones, about 95% were seen once, and the ten largest hold roughly 1.1%. Sequencing input: naive CD8+ T cells sorted from blood. These receptors were obtained from a man between 18 and 35 years old in good health.

The gene calls are TRBV18 and TRBJ2-2; 7 bases line up with TRBD1. The CDR3 consists of 17 residues. Germline CDR1 reads KGHSH; CDR2 reads LQKENI. Losses at the gene ends were 2 bases for V and 4 bases for J; bases not matched to a gene: 10. CDR3 in amino acids: CASSPVKGTVSTGELFF. As DNA, the CDR3 is TGTGCCAGCTCACCAGTTAAGGGGACAGTTTCCACCGGGGAGCTGTTTTTT.

The chain recombines TRBV5-4 with TRBJ2-7; 7 bases are shared with TRBD2. V was clipped by 5 bases and J by 6 bases; unmatched bases: 8. Germline CDR1 is SGHNT and CDR2 is YYREEE (reference sequence). This CDR3 comprises 13 residues. CDR3 DNA sequence: TGTGCCAGCAGGCCCAGCGGGATTCCCGAGCAGTACTTC. It encodes CASRPSGIPEQYF.

V and J are TRBV4-1 and TRBJ1-5, with D hard to call. CDR1 is MGHRA, CDR2 YSYEKL, per germline. The CDR3 covers 14 residues. The V end was cut by 0 bases, the J end by 6 bases, with 9 bases between. This chain's CDR3 is CASSQDALAQPQHF. DNA for the CDR3: TGCGCCAGCAGCCAAGATGCCCTTGCTCAGCCCCAGCATTTT.

This clone was detected once. The chain carries TRBV6-5 and TRBJ2-1; D gene uncertain. Germline values: CDR1 MNHEY, CDR2 SVGAGI. Trimming took off 2 bases at V and 9 bases at J, with 5 bases between the two ends. The CDR3 totals 11 residues. CDR3 amino acids: CASSYQSEQFF. The DNA for the CDR3 is TGTGCCAGCAGTTACCAGAGTGAGCAGTTCTTC.

The rearrangement links TRBV7-2 to TRBJ2-7, with 14 bases that match TRBD2. CDR1 and CDR2 (germline): SGHTA, FQGNSA. There are 19 residues in the CDR3. Trimming cost V 4 bases and J 1 base; bases outside gene matches: 12. Here the CDR3 reads CASSSSGLAGVFLSYEQYF. The DNA of the CDR3 is TGTGCCAGCAGCTCTTCGGGACTAGCGGGAGTTTTTTTGTCCTACGAGCAGTACTTC. The full variable domain, with the rest looked up from reference TRBV7-2 and TRBJ2-7, is GAGVSQSPSNKVTEKGKDVELRCDPISGHTALYWYRQSLGQGLEFLIYFQGNSAPDKSGLPSDRFSAERTGGSVSTLTIQRTQQEDSAVYLCASSSSGLAGVFLSYEQYFGPGTRLTVT.

J is TRBJ1-2 and V is TRBV7-9, with a tentative D call TRBD1 (6 bases). CDR1 and CDR2 from the germline V gene are SEHNR and FQNEAQ (reference sequence). The germline V and J ends were trimmed by 3 bases and 9 bases, with 17 bases remaining between them. The CDR3 runs to 14 residues. Here the CDR3 DNA reads TGTGCCAGCAGCTTGGGTCAGGGGCGTCTAAGCTACACCTTC. Amino acid sequence: CASSLGQGRLSYTF.

This clone was found once. The chain carries TRBV27 and TRBJ1-3; a weak D match, TRBD1 (6 bases). CDR3 length: 14 residues. Germline V CDR1 and CDR2: MNHEY, SMNVEV (reference sequence). Trimming took 6 bases from V and 7 from J, leaving 16 bases between them. In DNA, the CDR3 is TGTGCCAGCAGCCCAAGGGGGATGGGGAACACCATATATTTT. It is translated as CASSPRGMGNTIYF.

The chain joins TRBV19 to TRBJ2-1; 8 bases line up with TRBD1. This CDR3 is 15 amino acids long. V trimming: 3 bases; J trimming: 3 bases; junction bases outside the gene matches: 4. Germline values: CDR1 LNHDA, CDR2 SQIVND (reference sequence). CDR3 region: CASSIQGALYNEQFF. CDR3 DNA: TGTGCCAGTAGTATTCAGGGGGCTCTCTACAATGAGCAGTTCTTC. Full variable domain (remainder filled in from reference TRBV19 and TRBJ2-1): DGGITQSPKYLFRKEGQNVTLSCEQNLNHDAMYWYRQDPGQGLRLIYYSQIVNDFQKGDIAEGYSVSREKKESFPLTVTSAQKNPTAFYLCASSIQGALYNEQFFGPGTRLTVL.

The V gene is TRBV6-5, the J gene TRBJ1-2; no clear D. There are 15 residues in the CDR3. V dropped 0 bases and J dropped 8 bases, with 16 bases sitting between them. The germline V gene has CDR1 MNHEY and CDR2 SVGAGI. The CDR3 reads CASSYSMAGEGGYTF. CDR3 bases: TGTGCCAGCAGTTACTCGATGGCCGGGGAGGGCGGCTACACCTTC.

This CDR3 reads CASSPSGDGYEQYF. The CDR3 region has the DNA TGTGCCAGCAGCCCTAGCGGGGACGGCTACGAGCAGTACTTC. J is TRBJ2-7 and V is TRBV7-6; 9 nucleotides match TRBD2. V dropped 5 bases and J dropped 3; count of bases not matched to a gene: 5. Germline V lookup: CDR1 SGHVS, CDR2 FNYEAQ. The CDR3 loop spans 14 amino acids.

This chain connects TRBV4-1 to TRBJ2-1; 11 bases fit TRBD2. Germline V CDR1 and CDR2: MGHRA, YSYEKL. This CDR3 has 18 residues. V lost 0 bases, J lost 5 bases, and 9 bases stayed unmatched. This CDR3 reads CASSQDSGRALGDNEQFF. The DNA for the CDR3 is TGCGCCAGCAGCCAAGATAGCGGGAGGGCCCTCGGGGACAATGAGCAGTTCTTC.

Remarks on this clone: The sample contains more than one DNA sequence encoding this CDR3. The V gene is TRBV6-5, the J gene TRBJ1-5, with D perhaps matching TRBD1 (5 bases). CDR1 is MNHEY and CDR2 is SVGAGI in the germline V gene. The ends were cut back, 2 bases at V and 7 bases at J, with 12 bases in the middle. This CDR3 is 14 amino acids long. The CDR3 region has the DNA TGTGCCAGCAGTTACGGACAAGGTGGACAGCCCCAGCATTTT. Protein: CASSYGQGGQPQHF.

The table lists this clone with a count of one. The genes are TRBV5-6 and TRBJ1-1, with D hard to call. Germline V gene data show CDR1 as SGHDT and CDR2 as YYEEEE. Trimming pared 0 bases from V and 3 bases from J, leaving 9 bases between. This CDR3 has 14 amino acids. The CDR3 is CASSLVGRHTEAFF. CDR3 sequence (DNA): TGTGCCAGCAGCTTGGTGGGGAGGCACACTGAAGCTTTCTTT.

V usage is TRBV7-2 and J usage is TRBJ2-3; D perhaps matches TRBD1 (5 bases). Germline CDR1 is SGHTA and CDR2 is FQGNSA. V was pared by 7 bases and J by 1 base, with 15 bases between. The CDR3 runs to 15 residues. The CDR3 nucleotides read TGTGCCAGCATTGATGGCAAAGGGGGCACAGATACGCAGTATTTT. As protein: CASIDGKGGTDTQYF.

This chain connects TRBV5-4 to TRBJ1-2; 7 nucleotides match TRBD1. The J segment lost 6 bases and the V segment lost 5 bases, leaving 16 bases of the junction unmatched. This CDR3 comprises 16 residues. Germline V gene lookup returns CDR1 SGHNT and CDR2 YYREEE (reference sequence). CDR3 amino acids: CASSPMGLSGGDGYTF. In DNA form, the CDR3 reads TGTGCCAGCAGTCCGATGGGACTCTCAGGGGGTGATGGCTACACCTTC.

This sequence joins TRBV9 and TRBJ2-1; 8 nucleotides align to TRBD2. V shed 4 bases and J 4 bases; nucleotides not matched to a gene: 13. The germline CDR1 and CDR2 sequences are SGDLS and YYNGEE. The CDR3 length is 17 residues. The CDR3, as DNA: TGTGCCAGCAGCCCCACCTTCGCGGGAGGATCTTACAATGAGCAGTTCTTC. Translated: CASSPTFAGGSYNEQFF.

In this sample, this clone turned up once. The V call is TRBV27, the J call TRBJ2-2; the D is unclear. From germline, CDR1 is MNHEY and CDR2 SMNVEV (reference sequence). V shed 4 bases and J shed 3 bases, with 12 bases lying between them. The CDR3 totals 15 residues. The CDR3 reads CASSWSPGDTGELFF. The CDR3 bases are TGTGCCAGCAGTTGGTCACCTGGGGACACCGGGGAGCTGTTTTTT.

V is TRBV15 and J is TRBJ1-6; a weak D match, TRBD1 (5 bases). Germline CDR1 reads LNHNV; CDR2 reads YYDKDF (reference sequence). This CDR3 contains 18 residues. Deletions cut 4 bases from V and 0 bases from J, with 16 bases between. The CDR3 is CATSKGQAGGSYNSPLHF. DNA of the CDR3: TGTGCCACCAGCAAGGGGCAGGCCGGGGGCTCCTATAATTCACCCCTCCACTTT.

The V and J genes are TRBV4-3 and TRBJ2-1; D not certain. V was trimmed by 1 base and J by 4 bases, leaving 14 bases between them. The CDR3 covers 16 residues. The germline gives CDR1 LGHNA, CDR2 YSLEER. Here the CDR3 DNA reads TGCGCCAGCAGCCAAGTGCAAGGTGGGGTTTACAATGAGCAGTTCTTC. Amino acid sequence: CASSQVQGGVYNEQFF.

The rearrangement links TRBV19 to TRBJ1-2; D call uncertain. This CDR3 is built from 12 residues. Trimming cost V 8 bases and J 3 bases, with 10 bases left between them. Germline V lookup: CDR1 LNHDA, CDR2 SQIVND (reference sequence). The CDR3 here is CASLKEDYGYTF. For the CDR3, the DNA is TGTGCCAGTCTGAAGGAAGACTATGGCTACACCTTC.

As concerns this clone: Other DNA sequences within the sample encode an identical CDR3. The gene calls are TRBV30 and TRBJ1-2, with D possibly matching TRBD1 (6 bases). Trimming removed 1 base at V and 4 bases at J, with 13 bases between. Germline V gene sequence: CDR1 GTSNPN, CDR2 SVGIG (reference sequence). The CDR3 length is 14 residues. CDR3 DNA sequence: TGTGCCTGGAGTGGTGGAGGGGGAGCCTATGGCTACACCTTC. Translated, it gives CAWSGGGGAYGYTF.

As for this clone: Distinct nucleotide sequences in the sample also encode this CDR3. The chain carries TRBV27 and TRBJ1-6; TRBD1 matches at 7 bases. Germline trimming cut 5 bases from V and 6 bases from J; bases unmatched to any gene: 4. The CDR3 is 14 residues long. The germline gives CDR1 MNHEY, CDR2 SMNVEV (reference sequence). The CDR3: CASSPGTVNSPLHF. Written as DNA, the CDR3 is TGTGCCAGCAGTCCCGGGACAGTTAATTCACCCCTCCACTTT.